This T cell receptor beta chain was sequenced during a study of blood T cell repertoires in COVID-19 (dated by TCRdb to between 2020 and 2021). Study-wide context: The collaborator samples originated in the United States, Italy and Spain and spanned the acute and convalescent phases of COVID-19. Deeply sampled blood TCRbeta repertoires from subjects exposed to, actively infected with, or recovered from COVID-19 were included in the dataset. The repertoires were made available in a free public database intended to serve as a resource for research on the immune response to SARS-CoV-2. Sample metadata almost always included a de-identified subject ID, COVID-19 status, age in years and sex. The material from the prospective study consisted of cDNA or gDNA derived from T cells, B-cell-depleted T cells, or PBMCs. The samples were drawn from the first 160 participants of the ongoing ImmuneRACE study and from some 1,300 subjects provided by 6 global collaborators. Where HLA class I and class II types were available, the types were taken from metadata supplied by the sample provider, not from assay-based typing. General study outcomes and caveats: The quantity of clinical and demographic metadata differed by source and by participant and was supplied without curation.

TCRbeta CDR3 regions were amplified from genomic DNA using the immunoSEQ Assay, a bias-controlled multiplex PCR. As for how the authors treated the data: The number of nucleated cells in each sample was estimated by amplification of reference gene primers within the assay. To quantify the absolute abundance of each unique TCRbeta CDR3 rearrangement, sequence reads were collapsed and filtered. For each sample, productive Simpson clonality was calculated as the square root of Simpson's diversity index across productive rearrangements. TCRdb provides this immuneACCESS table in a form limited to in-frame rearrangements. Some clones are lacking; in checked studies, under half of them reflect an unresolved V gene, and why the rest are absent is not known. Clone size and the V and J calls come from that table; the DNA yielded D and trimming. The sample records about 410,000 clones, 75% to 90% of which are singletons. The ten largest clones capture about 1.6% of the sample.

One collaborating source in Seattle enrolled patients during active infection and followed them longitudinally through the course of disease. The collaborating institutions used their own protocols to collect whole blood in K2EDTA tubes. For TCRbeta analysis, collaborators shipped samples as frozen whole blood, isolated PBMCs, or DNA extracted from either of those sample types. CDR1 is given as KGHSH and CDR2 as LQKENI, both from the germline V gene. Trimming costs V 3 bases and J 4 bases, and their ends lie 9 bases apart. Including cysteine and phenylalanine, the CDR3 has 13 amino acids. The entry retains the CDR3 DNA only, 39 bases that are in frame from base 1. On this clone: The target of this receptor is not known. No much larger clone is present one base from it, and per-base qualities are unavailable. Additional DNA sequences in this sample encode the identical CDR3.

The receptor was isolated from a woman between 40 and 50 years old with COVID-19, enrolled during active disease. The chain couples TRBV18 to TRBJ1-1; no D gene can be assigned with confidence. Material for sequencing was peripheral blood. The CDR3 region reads CASSPRRGTEAFF. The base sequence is TGTGCCAGCTCACCCCGTCGCGGCACTGAAGCTTTCTTT.